The T cell receptor beta chain under discussion was sequenced for a study of blood T cell repertoires in COVID-19. Study-wide background: Collection of acute and convalescent COVID-19 samples took place in the United States, Italy and Spain. Sources were T cells, B-cell-depleted T cells, or PBMCs; the material itself was cDNA or gDNA.

Study processing details: From reference gene primer amplification, estimates of nucleated cell counts were derived. Produced via immunoSEQ multiplex PCR; TCRdb's table is partial and in-frame only. The DNA was the basis for D and trimming; V, J and clone size are from that table. The sample lists some 200,000 clones, 75% to 90% seen once, with around 3.8% in the top ten. This clonotype was sampled from a middle-aged woman with acute COVID-19. The sequenced sample was PBMCs or T cells enriched from blood (not recorded which).

The CDR3 here is CASSIGQGYNSPLHF. As DNA, the CDR3 is TGTGCCAGCTCAATAGGACAGGGGTATAATTCACCCCTCCACTTT. The chain uses TRBV18 and TRBJ1-6, with 9 bases fitting TRBD1. V shed 5 bases and J 4 bases; nucleotides not matched to a gene: 3. Looked up from germline, CDR1 is KGHSH and CDR2 is LQKENI. CDR3 length: 15 residues.